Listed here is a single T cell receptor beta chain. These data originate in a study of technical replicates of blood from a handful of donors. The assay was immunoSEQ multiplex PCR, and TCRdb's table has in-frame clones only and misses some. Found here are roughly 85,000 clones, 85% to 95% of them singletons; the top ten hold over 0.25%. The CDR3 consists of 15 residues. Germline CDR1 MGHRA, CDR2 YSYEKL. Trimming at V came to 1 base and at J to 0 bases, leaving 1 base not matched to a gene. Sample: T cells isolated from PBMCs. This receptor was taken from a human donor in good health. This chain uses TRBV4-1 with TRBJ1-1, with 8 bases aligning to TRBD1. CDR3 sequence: CASSQGDRMNTEAFF. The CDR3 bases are TGCGCCAGCAGCCAAGGGGACAGGATGAACACTGAAGCTTTCTTT.